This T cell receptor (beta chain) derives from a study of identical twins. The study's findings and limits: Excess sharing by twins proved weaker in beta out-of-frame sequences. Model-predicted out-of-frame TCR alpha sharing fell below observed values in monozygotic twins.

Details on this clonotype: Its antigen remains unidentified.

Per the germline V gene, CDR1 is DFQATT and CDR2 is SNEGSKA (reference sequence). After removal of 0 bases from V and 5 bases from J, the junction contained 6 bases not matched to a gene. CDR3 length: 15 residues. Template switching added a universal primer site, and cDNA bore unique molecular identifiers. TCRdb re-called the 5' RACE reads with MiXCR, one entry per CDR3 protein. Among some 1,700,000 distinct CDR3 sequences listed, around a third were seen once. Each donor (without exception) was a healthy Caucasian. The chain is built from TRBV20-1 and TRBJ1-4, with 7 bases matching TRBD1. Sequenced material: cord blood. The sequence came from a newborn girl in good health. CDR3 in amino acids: CSARDGRGPNEKLFF. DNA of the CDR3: TGCAGTGCTAGAGATGGGAGGGGGCCGAATGAAAAACTGTTTTTT.